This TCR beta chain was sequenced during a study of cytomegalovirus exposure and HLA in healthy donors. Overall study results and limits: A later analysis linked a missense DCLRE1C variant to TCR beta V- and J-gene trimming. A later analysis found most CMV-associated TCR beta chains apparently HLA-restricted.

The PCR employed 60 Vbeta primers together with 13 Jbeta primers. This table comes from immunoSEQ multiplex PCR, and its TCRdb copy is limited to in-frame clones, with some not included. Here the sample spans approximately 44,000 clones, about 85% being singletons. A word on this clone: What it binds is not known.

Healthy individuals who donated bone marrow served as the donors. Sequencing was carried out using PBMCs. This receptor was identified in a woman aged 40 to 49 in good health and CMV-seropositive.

The CDR3 sequence: CASTPHGTLEKLFF. The CDR3 nucleotides are TGTGCCAGCACCCCCCACGGGACACTTGAAAAACTGTTTTTT. The gene calls are TRBV28 and TRBJ1-4, with D possibly matching TRBD1 (6 bases). V gave up 7 bases and J gave up 7 bases, with 16 bases separating them. The germline V gene has CDR1 MDHEN and CDR2 SYDVKM. CDR3 size: 14 residues.